This T cell receptor beta chain was found in a study of shared clonotypes between healthy human individuals. Methods used by the authors: From ImmunoSEQ came sequences covering only the junction and carrying no quality scores, so filtering differed. Sequencing was performed with immunoSEQ multiplex PCR; in TCRdb, only in-frame clones are kept and a portion is missing. V and J calls and clone size are those listed in that table; D and trimming were worked out from the DNA. Of around 1.9 million clones in the sample, 93% are singletons; the top ten hold approximately 1.7%. Trimming removed 1 base from V and 7 bases from J, with 7 bases in between. Looked up from germline, CDR1 is MGHDK and CDR2 is SYGVNS. This CDR3 contains 12 residues. This clone was seen a handful of times. The sample holds other DNA sequences that translate to the same CDR3. CD45RO-negative cells were positively selected for CCR7, leaving out terminally differentiated effector memory CD45RA+ cells.

This rearrangement joins TRBV25-1 to TRBJ1-1; no clear D gene. The sequence was obtained from a man aged 18 to 35 in good health. Some clones in this sample may be carry-over from other donors' samples. Sample: naive CD8+ T cells from PBMCs. CDR3 loop: CASSESWSEAFF. The CDR3 DNA reads as TGTGCCAGCAGTGAATCTTGGAGTGAAGCTTTCTTT. The whole variable domain, remainder taken from reference TRBV25-1 and TRBJ1-1, is EADIYQTPRYLVIGTGKKITLECSQTMGHDKMYWYQQDPGMELHLIHYSYGVNSTEKGDLSSESTVSRIRTEHFPLTLESARPSHTSQYLCASSESWSEAFFGQGTRLTVV.